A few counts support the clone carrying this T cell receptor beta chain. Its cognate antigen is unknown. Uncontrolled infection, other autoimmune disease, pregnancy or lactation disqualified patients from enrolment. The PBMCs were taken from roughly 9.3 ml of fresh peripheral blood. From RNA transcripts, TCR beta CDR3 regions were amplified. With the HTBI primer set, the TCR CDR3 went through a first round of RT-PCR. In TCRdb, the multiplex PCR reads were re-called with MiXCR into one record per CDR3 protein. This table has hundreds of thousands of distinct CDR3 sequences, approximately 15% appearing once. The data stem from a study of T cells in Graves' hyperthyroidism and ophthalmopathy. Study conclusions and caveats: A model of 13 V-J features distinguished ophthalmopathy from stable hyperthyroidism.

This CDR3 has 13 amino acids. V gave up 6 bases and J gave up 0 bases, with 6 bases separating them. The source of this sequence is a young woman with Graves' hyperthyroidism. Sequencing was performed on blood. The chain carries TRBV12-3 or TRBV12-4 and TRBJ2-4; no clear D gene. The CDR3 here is CASRVRAKNIQYF. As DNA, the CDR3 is TGTGCCAGCAGGGTTCGAGCCAAAAACATTCAGTACTTC.